This T cell receptor beta chain was obtained from a study of T-cell reconstitution after alpha-beta-depleted transplantation in children. The CDR3 covers 12 residues. Germline CDR1 DFQATT, CDR2 SNEGSKA (reference sequence). The ends were cut back, 2 bases at V and 1 base at J, with 5 bases in the middle. Study outcomes and limitations: Counts and diversity of T cells one year after transplant came mostly from newly produced T cells. The origin of high day-60 TCRbeta diversity in some patients lay in surviving recipient T cells and thymic progenitors. By about two months after transplant, alpha-beta T cells reportedly arose from several hundred graft clones that had expanded.

On this clonotype itself: The antigen is undetermined. As the CDR3 is not closed by the conserved phenylalanine or tryptophan, this likely results from a read error.

For TCRbeta, the library was prepared with unique molecular identifiers. In TCRdb, the PCR reads were re-called with MiXCR into one record per CDR3 protein. This table has 600,000 or so distinct CDR3 sequences, 20% to 25% appearing once. This sample comprised PBMCs, mostly from graft donor cells, obtained 360 days after TCRalphabeta/CD19-depleted stem cell transplant. This clonotype was sampled from a boy younger than two who had a stem cell transplant for acute myeloid leukemia, so the T cells may come from the graft donor. V gene TRBV20-1 combines with J gene TRBJ1-1; D is unclear. The CDR3, as DNA: TGCAGTGCTAGAAAGCCGAACACTGAAGCTTTCTGT. Its translation: CSARKPNTEAFC.